The clone carrying this T cell receptor (beta chain) has a count of ten or more. Its antigen remains unidentified. The CDR3 contains 18 residues. Germline CDR1 MNHNS, CDR2 SASEGT. V dropped 0 bases and J dropped 0; count of bases not matched to a gene: 7. The source of the PBMCs was over 8.5 ml of fresh peripheral blood. There were TCR beta CDR3 regions amplified from RNA transcripts. Initially, a first-round RT-PCR of the TCR CDR3 employed the HTBI primer set. MiXCR was run by TCRdb on the multiplex PCR reads, yielding one entry per CDR3 protein. Of under 350,000 distinct CDR3 sequences listed, approximately 14% are singletons. This sample is drawn from a study of T cells in Graves' hyperthyroidism and ophthalmopathy. Broader study findings: A model using 13 V-J features told ophthalmopathy apart from stable hyperthyroidism.

Sample: blood. The J gene is TRBJ2-1, the V gene TRBV6-1, with 8 bases matching TRBD2. This clonotype was obtained from a woman in her thirties or forties with Graves' ophthalmopathy. The CDR3: CASSEAVAGGLSYNEQFF. The CDR3 DNA reads as TGTGCCAGCAGTGAAGCCGTTGCGGGGGGTCTCTCCTACAATGAGCAGTTCTTC.